This T cell receptor (beta chain) was observed in a study of T-cell memory formation after mild COVID-19. Whole-study findings and limits: Contracting CD8+ clones were enriched in EMRA, CD4+ mainly in CM and EM.

Details on this clonotype: Its antigen is currently unknown.

CDR1 is DFQATT, CDR2 SNEGSKA, per germline (reference sequence). The V gene lost 6 bases and the J gene lost 0 bases, with 16 bases spanning the gap. The CDR3 has 15 amino acids. TCRdb redid the calling of the 5' RACE reads with MiXCR, one entry per CDR3 protein. This sample has about 170,000 distinct CDR3 sequences, with around 13% found just once. The gene calls are TRBV20-1 and TRBJ2-3; D ambiguous. The TCR was taken from a man aged 18 to 29 who had mild COVID-19 (a few samples of this study predate the infection). Cell type and time point are not known. Input material: PBMCs or a T cell subset sorted from them (not recorded which). The DNA of the CDR3 is TGCAGTGCGCCCCAAGCCGGCCCTAGCACAGATACGCAGTATTTT. It is translated as CSAPQAGPSTDTQYF.